This TCR beta chain was retrieved from a study of blood T cell repertoires in COVID-19. Study in general: Whether acute or convalescent, the COVID-19 samples came from the United States, Italy and Spain. The cDNA or gDNA used as material had been derived from T cells, B-cell-depleted T cells, or PBMCs.

Germline V gene lookup returns CDR1 LNHDA and CDR2 SQIVND (reference sequence). V gave up 1 base and J gave up 9 bases, with 13 bases separating them. This CDR3 spans 14 amino acids. The data were produced by immunoSEQ multiplex PCR, yet TCRdb's version contains in-frame clones alone and is incomplete. Among 84,000 or so clones listed, about 85% were seen once. The sequencing input was peripheral blood. This TCR was sampled from a woman between 70 and 85 years old with active or convalescent COVID-19. The chain combines TRBV19 with TRBJ1-5, with D maybe TRBD1 (6 bases). CDR3 sequence reads: CASSIGTGFGPQHF. For the CDR3, the DNA is TGTGCCAGTAGTATAGGCACAGGGTTTGGGCCCCAGCATTTT.